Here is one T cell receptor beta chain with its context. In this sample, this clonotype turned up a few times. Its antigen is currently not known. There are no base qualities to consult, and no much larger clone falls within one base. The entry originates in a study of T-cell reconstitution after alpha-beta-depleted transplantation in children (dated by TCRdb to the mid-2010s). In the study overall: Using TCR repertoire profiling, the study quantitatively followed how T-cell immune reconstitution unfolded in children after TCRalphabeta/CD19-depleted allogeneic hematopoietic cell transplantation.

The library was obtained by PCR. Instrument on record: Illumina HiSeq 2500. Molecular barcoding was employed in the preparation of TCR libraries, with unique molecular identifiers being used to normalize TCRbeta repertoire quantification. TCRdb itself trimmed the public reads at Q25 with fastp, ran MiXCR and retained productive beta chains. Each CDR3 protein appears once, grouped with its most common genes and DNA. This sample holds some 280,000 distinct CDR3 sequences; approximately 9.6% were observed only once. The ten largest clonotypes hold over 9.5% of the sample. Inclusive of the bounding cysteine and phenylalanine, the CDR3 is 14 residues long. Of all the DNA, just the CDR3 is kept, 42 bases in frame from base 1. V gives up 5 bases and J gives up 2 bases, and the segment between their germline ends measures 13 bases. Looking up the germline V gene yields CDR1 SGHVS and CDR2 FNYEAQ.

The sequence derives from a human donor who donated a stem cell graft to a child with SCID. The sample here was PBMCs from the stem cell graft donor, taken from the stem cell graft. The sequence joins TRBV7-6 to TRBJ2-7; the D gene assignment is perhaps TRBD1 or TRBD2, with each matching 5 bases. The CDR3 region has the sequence CASSRRGRAYEQYF. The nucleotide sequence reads TGTGCCAGCAGCCGCCGGGGCAGGGCCTACGAGCAGTACTTC.